This T cell receptor beta chain was captured in a study of T cell repertoires in cytomegalovirus infection. Study summary: CMV epitopes, recently identified HLA-C-restricted and well-studied HLA-B-restricted, were used. Based on public TCR beta signatures, there were indications of CMV infection and of a matching HLA type.

A note on this clonotype: Its cognate antigen is unknown.

Study results and caveats: Carriage of CMV together with the relevant HLA was identifiable through cumulative public TCR beta family frequency. The ex vivo response showed dominance by HLA-C-restricted CMV-specific TCR beta clonotypes.

In germline, CDR1 is SGHTA, CDR2 FQGTGA. The CDR3 is 12 amino acids. Trimming removed 8 bases from V and 2 bases from J, with 8 bases in between. TCRdb reprocessed the reads via MiXCR and lists one record per CDR3 protein. The data contain 900,000 to 950,000 distinct CDR3 sequences, roughly 30% of them singletons. This sequence joins TRBV7-3 and TRBJ2-3; a possible D gene is TRBD1 (5 bases). Specimen: cultured CD8+ T cells from PBMCs, collected from culture after CMV antigen stimulation. The receptor comes from a human donor in good health (CMV status not recorded). Some clones in this sample may be carry-over from other donors' samples. The CDR3 bases are TGTGCCAGCGGGGCGGACACAGATACGCAGTATTTT. It translates to CASGADTDTQYF.